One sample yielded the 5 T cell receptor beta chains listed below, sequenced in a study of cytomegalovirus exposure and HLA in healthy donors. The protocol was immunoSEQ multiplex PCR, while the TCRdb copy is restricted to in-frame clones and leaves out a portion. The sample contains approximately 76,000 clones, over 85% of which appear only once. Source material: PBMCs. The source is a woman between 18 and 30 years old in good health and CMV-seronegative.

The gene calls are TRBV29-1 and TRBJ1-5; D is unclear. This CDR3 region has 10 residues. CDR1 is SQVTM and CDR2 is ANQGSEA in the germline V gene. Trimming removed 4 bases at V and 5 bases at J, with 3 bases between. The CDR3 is CSVGDQPQHF. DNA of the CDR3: TGCAGCGTTGGAGATCAGCCCCAGCATTTT.

CDR3 coding DNA: TGTGCCAGCACTAGCCCCGGCACCGGGGCCAACGTCCTGACTTTC. Amino acids: CASTSPGTGANVLTF. This chain uses TRBV6-6 with TRBJ2-6; tentative D call: TRBD2 (5 bases). Deletions cut 7 bases from V and 4 bases from J, with 14 bases between. The germline V gene has CDR1 MNHNY and CDR2 SVGAGI (reference sequence). This CDR3 has 15 residues.

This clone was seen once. This CDR3 is CASSLEGPRGWEAFF. The CDR3 nucleotides are TGTGCCAGCAGCTTAGAAGGTCCCCGGGGTTGGGAAGCTTTCTTT. This chain links TRBV7-9 with TRBJ1-1; D remains ambiguous. Per the germline V gene, CDR1 is SEHNR and CDR2 is FQNEAQ (reference sequence). The CDR3 loop spans 15 amino acids. With 1 base removed from V and 8 bases from J, the gap between germline ends came to 17 bases. The variable domain in full, with the rest retrieved from reference TRBV7-9 and TRBJ1-1, is DTGVSQNPRHKITKRGQNVTFRCDPISEHNRLYWYRQTLGQGPEFLTYFQNEAQLEKSRLLSDRFSAERPKGSFSTLEIQRTEQGDSAMYLCASSLEGPRGWEAFFGQGTRLTVV.

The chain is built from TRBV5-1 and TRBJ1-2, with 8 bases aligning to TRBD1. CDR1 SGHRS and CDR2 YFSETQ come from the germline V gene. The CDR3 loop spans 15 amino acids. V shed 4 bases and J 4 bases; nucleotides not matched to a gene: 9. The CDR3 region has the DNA TGCGCCAGCAGCGGAGGACAGGGTCGGAGCTATGGCTACACCTTC. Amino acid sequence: CASSGGQGRSYGYTF.

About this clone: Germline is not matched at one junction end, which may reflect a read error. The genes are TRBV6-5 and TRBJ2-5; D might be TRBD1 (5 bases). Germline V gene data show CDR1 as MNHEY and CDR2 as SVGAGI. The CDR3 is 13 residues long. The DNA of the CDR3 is TGTGCCAGCAGTTACTCGACAGCCACGCTAGAAGACTTC. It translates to CASSYSTATLEDF.